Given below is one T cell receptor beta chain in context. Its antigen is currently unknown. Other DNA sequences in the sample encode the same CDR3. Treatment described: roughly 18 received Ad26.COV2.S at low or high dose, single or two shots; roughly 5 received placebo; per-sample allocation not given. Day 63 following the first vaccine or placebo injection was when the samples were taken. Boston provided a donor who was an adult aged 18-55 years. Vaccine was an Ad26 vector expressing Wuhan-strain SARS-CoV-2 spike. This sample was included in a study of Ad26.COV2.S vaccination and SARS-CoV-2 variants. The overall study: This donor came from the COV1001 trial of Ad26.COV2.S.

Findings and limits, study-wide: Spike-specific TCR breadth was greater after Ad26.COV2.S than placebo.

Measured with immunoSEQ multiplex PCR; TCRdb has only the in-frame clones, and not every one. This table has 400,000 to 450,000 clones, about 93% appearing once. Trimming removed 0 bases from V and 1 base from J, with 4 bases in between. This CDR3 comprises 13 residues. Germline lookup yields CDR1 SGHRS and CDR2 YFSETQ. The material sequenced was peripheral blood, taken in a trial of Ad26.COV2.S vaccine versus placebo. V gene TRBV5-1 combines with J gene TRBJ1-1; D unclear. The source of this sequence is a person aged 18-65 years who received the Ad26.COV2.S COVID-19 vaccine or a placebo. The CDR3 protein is CASSLGGNTEAFF. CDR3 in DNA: TGCGCCAGCAGCTTGGGCGGGAACACTGAAGCTTTCTTT.